Below, 18 T cell receptor beta chains from the same sample are listed, as sequenced in a study of PD-1 and CTLA-4 blockade in melanoma. Generated by immunoSEQ multiplex PCR, the TCRdb table keeps only in-frame clones and is missing some. The sample contains tens of thousands of clones, 88% of which appear only once. Sequenced material: CD8+ T cells from peripheral blood, taken from a patient given anti-PD-1 treatment. The receptors stem from a human donor with melanoma.

The chain links TRBV3-1 (or the pseudogene TRBV3-2) to TRBJ1-2; possibly TRBD1 for D (5 bases). The CDR3 totals 15 residues. CDR1 LGHDT and CDR2 YNNKEL come from the germline V gene (reference sequence). Trimming took 4 bases from V and 2 from J, leaving 14 bases between them. The CDR3 DNA reads TGTGCCAGCAGCCCACCAGGGAGTGTCAACTATGGCTACACCTTC. This codes for CASSPPGSVNYGYTF.

This chain uses TRBV5-1 with TRBJ1-2; the D is unclear. The CDR3 has 14 residues. Germline CDR1 SGHRS, CDR2 YFSETQ. Between the trimmed V and J ends, which lost 2 bases and 3 bases, there was a span of 11 bases. CDR3 region: CASSLLWADYGYTF. The CDR3, as DNA: TGCGCCAGCAGCTTATTATGGGCCGACTATGGCTACACCTTC. Full variable domain (outside the CDR3, taken from reference TRBV5-1 and TRBJ1-2): KAGVTQTPRYLIKTRGQQVTLSCSPISGHRSVSWYQQTPGQGLQFLFEYFSETQRNKGNFPGRFSGRQFSNSRSEMNVSTLELGDSALYLCASSLLWADYGYTFGSGTRLTVV.

CDR3: CASSEGVYGGSSYEQYF. CDR3 in DNA: TGTGCCAGCAGTGAAGGAGTGTATGGGGGCTCTTCCTACGAGCAGTACTTC. J is TRBJ2-7 and V is TRBV2; D may be TRBD1 (6 bases). The germline CDR1 and CDR2 sequences are SNHLY and FYNNEI. The CDR3 has 17 amino acids. Deletions cut 1 base from V and 1 base from J, with 17 bases between.

This clone was observed a single time. This chain connects TRBV19 to TRBJ2-5; D is possibly TRBD2 (6 bases). The CDR3 runs to 15 residues. Trimming took off 3 bases at V and 4 bases at J, with 15 bases between the two ends. The germline V gene has CDR1 LNHDA and CDR2 SQIVND (reference sequence). The CDR3 reads CASSIPGPEGETQYF. For the CDR3, the DNA is TGTGCCAGTAGTATCCCCGGCCCGGAGGGAGAGACCCAGTACTTC.

The V call is TRBV19, the J call TRBJ1-1; TRBD1 matches 9 bases. V trimming: 3 bases; J trimming: 5 bases; junction bases outside the gene matches: 4. Germline V gene lookup returns CDR1 LNHDA and CDR2 SQIVND (reference sequence). The CDR3 runs 14 residues. The CDR3 DNA follows: TGTGCCAGTAGTATCCCGGACAGGGGAACTGAAGCTTTCTTT. Protein product: CASSIPDRGTEAFF.

The CDR3: CASGKGEKTPNQPQHF. CDR3 DNA: TGTGCCAGCGGAAAGGGCGAGAAGACACCTAATCAGCCCCAGCATTTT. The chain recombines TRBV21-1 with TRBJ1-5. TRBV21-1 is described as a pseudogene. The CDR3 sequence is 16 residues long.

The chain is built from TRBV4-1 and TRBJ2-1; possible D gene TRBD2, 5 bases. This CDR3 contains 15 residues. The germline gives CDR1 MGHRA, CDR2 YSYEKL. V was clipped by 1 base and J by 5 bases, with 12 bases between them. CDR3 sequence (DNA): TGCGCCAGCAGCCAAGTTCCGGGGATTAACAATGAGCAGTTCTTC. Encoded protein: CASSQVPGINNEQFF.

The chain has TRBV29-1 and TRBJ1-1; D uncertain. V was trimmed by 1 base and J by 5 bases, leaving 2 bases between them. The CDR3 covers 10 residues. Germline V lookup: CDR1 SQVTM, CDR2 ANQGSEA. CDR3 residues: CSVEVTEAFF. The CDR3 DNA is TGCAGCGTTGAAGTAACTGAAGCTTTCTTT.

The chain uses TRBV2 and TRBJ1-1, with TRBD1 matching 7 bases. The CDR3 spans 13 residues. Germline assignment: CDR1 SNHLY and CDR2 FYNNEI. V gave up 6 bases and J gave up 7 bases; unmatched junction bases: 8. The CDR3 region is CASSQGGMVEAFF. The CDR3 DNA reads as TGTGCCAGCAGCCAGGGGGGGATGGTTGAAGCTTTCTTT.

The chain joins TRBV13 to TRBJ1-2, with 12 bases matching TRBD1. The CDR3 loop spans 19 amino acids. CDR1 PRHDT and CDR2 FYEKMQ come from the germline V gene (reference sequence). V lost 3 bases, J lost 3 bases, and 14 bases stayed unmatched. CDR3 protein: CASSFVRDRGPRADYGYTF. The CDR3 nucleotides are TGTGCCAGCAGCTTCGTCCGGGACAGGGGGCCGAGGGCCGACTATGGCTACACCTTC.

Only a few counts were recorded for this clone. The chain recombines TRBV7-8 with TRBJ1-1; a weak D match, TRBD1 (6 bases). CDR1 SGHVS and CDR2 FQNEAQ come from the germline V gene. V lost 4 bases to trimming and J lost 3 bases, with 15 bases between them. This CDR3 comprises 15 residues. CDR3 region: CASSSQGLGDTEAFF. CDR3 DNA: TGTGCCAGCAGCTCACAGGGTTTAGGGGACACTGAAGCTTTCTTT. The full variable domain, its missing parts supplied by reference TRBV7-8 and TRBJ1-1, is GAGVSQSPRYKVAKRGQDVALRCDPISGHVSLFWYQQALGQGPEFLTYFQNEAQLDKSGLPSDRFFAERPEGSVSTLKIQRTQQEDSAVYLCASSSQGLGDTEAFFGQGTRLTVV.

The V and J genes are TRBV9 and TRBJ2-1; the D gene could be TRBD1 or TRBD2 (5 bases each). This CDR3 is built from 15 residues. Germline V gives CDR1 SGDLS, CDR2 YYNGEE. Trimming left V 0 bases short and J 3 bases short, with 10 bases between. The CDR3 here is CASSVAGGDYNEQFF. The CDR3 DNA sequence: TGTGCCAGCAGCGTAGCTGGGGGAGACTACAATGAGCAGTTCTTC.

The chain recombines TRBV28 with TRBJ2-7; 11 bases align to TRBD1. CDR3 length: 17 amino acids. Germline loops: CDR1 MDHEN, CDR2 SYDVKM. V was clipped by 2 bases and J by 3 bases; unmatched bases: 9. The CDR3, as DNA: TGTGCCAGCAGTTTACCCCACGGACAGGGGGCGAGCTACGAGCAGTACTTC. This translates into CASSLPHGQGASYEQYF.

CDR3 amino acids: CARIPGIAYGYTF. In DNA form, the CDR3 reads TGTGCCAGAATTCCAGGGATCGCCTATGGCTACACCTTC. The rearrangement uses TRBV5-3 and TRBJ1-2; D possibly corresponds to TRBD1 (5 bases). TRBV5-3 is annotated as an ORF whose role is uncertain. The CDR3 runs 13 residues. Trimming took 6 bases from V and 4 from J, leaving 13 bases between them.

The V and J genes are TRBV5-5 and TRBJ1-1; D is ambiguous. The germline V gene has CDR1 SGHKS and CDR2 YYEKEE (reference sequence). Trimming removed 0 bases from V and 6 bases from J, with 12 bases in between. This CDR3 is 14 amino acids long. The CDR3 loop reads CASSLGAQHPEAFF. CDR3 DNA: TGTGCCAGCAGCTTGGGAGCCCAACACCCTGAAGCTTTCTTT.

The rearrangement uses TRBV4-1 and TRBJ1-1, with D uncertain. CDR3 length: 11 residues. Germline assignment: CDR1 MGHRA and CDR2 YSYEKL. Trimming removed 0 bases at V and 8 bases at J, with 4 bases between. CDR3 protein: CASSQDREAFF. CDR3 in DNA: TGCGCCAGCAGCCAAGATCGGGAAGCTTTCTTT.

This clone came up once. The rearrangement uses TRBV30 and TRBJ1-1; D gene ambiguous. The CDR3 consists of 12 residues. Germline assignment: CDR1 GTSNPN and CDR2 SVGIG (reference sequence). V lost 4 bases and J lost 4, with 10 bases in between. The CDR3 sequence: CAWIPHPTEAFF. DNA of the CDR3: TGTGCCTGGATCCCCCACCCCACTGAAGCTTTCTTT.

This clone has more than one count but fewer than ten. V gene TRBV6-2 or TRBV6-3 combines with J gene TRBJ1-2; D call uncertain. The germline V gene has CDR1 MNHEY and CDR2 SVGEGT. The CDR3 has 11 residues. V lost 6 bases, J lost 2 bases, and 4 bases lay in between. DNA for the CDR3: TGTGCCAGCAGCCGAAACTATGGCTACACCTTC. It is translated as CASSRNYGYTF.